These T cell receptor beta chains were read from a single sample in a study of blood T cell repertoires in COVID-19. Assay used: immunoSEQ multiplex PCR; TCRdb lists only in-frame clones, some missing. This table holds hundreds of thousands of clones, 80% to 90% found once. Input material: PBMCs or T cells enriched from blood (not recorded which). Receptor source: a man in his thirties or forties who had recovered from COVID-19. Each CDR3 is given with its conserved first and last residue. D genes are given only for firm matches.

cdr3_length: 17; v_call: TRBV18; j_call: TRBJ2-2; d_call: TRBD2; cdr3_aa: CASSPPLAGEASGELFF; cdr3_nt: TGTGCCAGCTCACCACCGTTAGCGGGAGAAGCTTCCGGGGAGCTGTTTTTT
cdr3_length: 18; v_call: TRBV18; j_call: TRBJ2-3; d_call: TRBD2; cdr3_aa: CASSPQGRLAGGPDTQYF; cdr3_nt: TGTGCCAGCTCACCACAGGGCCGACTAGCGGGAGGGCCAGATACGCAGTATTTT
cdr3_length: 14; v_call: TRBV7-9; j_call: TRBJ2-2; d_call: TRBD2; cdr3_aa: CASTPSGRAGELFF; cdr3_nt: TGTGCCAGCACCCCTAGCGGGAGAGCCGGGGAGCTGTTTTTT
cdr3_length: 16; v_call: TRBV28; j_call: TRBJ2-7; d_call: TRBD2; cdr3_aa: CASSFPGLAGGIEQYF; cdr3_nt: TGTGCCAGCAGTTTCCCTGGACTAGCGGGAGGAATCGAGCAGTACTTC
cdr3_length: 15; v_call: TRBV19; j_call: TRBJ1-1; d_call: TRBD1; cdr3_aa: CASSTTGTGSTEAFF; cdr3_nt: TGTGCCAGTAGTACGACAGGGACTGGGTCTACTGAAGCTTTCTTT
cdr3_length: 13; v_call: TRBV5-1; j_call: TRBJ1-1; d_call: .; cdr3_aa: CASRGEENTEAFF; cdr3_nt: TGCGCCAGCAGGGGGGAGGAGAACACTGAAGCTTTCTTT
cdr3_length: 17; v_call: TRBV14; j_call: TRBJ1-6; d_call: .; cdr3_aa: CASSREKGRFGDSPLHF; cdr3_nt: TGTGCCAGCAGCCGAGAGAAGGGGCGGTTCGGTGATTCACCCCTCCACTTT
cdr3_length: 15; v_call: TRBV7-6; j_call: TRBJ2-1; d_call: .; cdr3_aa: CASSSSRNPVGEQFF; cdr3_nt: TGTGCCAGCAGCTCCTCTAGGAACCCGGTCGGTGAGCAGTTCTTC
cdr3_length: 15; v_call: TRBV10-1; j_call: TRBJ2-5; d_call: TRBD1; cdr3_aa: CASSEATGMGETQYF; cdr3_nt: TGCGCCAGCAGTGAAGCGACAGGGATGGGGGAGACCCAGTACTTC
cdr3_length: 17; v_call: TRBV7-8; j_call: TRBJ2-4; d_call: .; cdr3_aa: CASMSSGLTLAKNIQYF; cdr3_nt: TGTGCCAGCATGTCGAGCGGGTTGACCTTAGCCAAAAACATTCAGTACTTC
cdr3_length: 15; v_call: TRBV5-1; j_call: TRBJ2-2; d_call: TRBD2; cdr3_aa: CASSHLAGGTGELFF; cdr3_nt: TGCGCCAGCAGCCACCTAGCGGGGGGGACCGGGGAGCTGTTTTTT